This T cell receptor (beta chain) was obtained from a study of T-cell memory formation after mild COVID-19. General study results and limits: Pre-infection memory already had some responding clones, implying cross-reactive memory joined.

This clonotype came up a few times. Its matching antigen is unknown. Germline V gene sequence: CDR1 MNHEY, CDR2 SVGAGI. V lost 6 bases and J 0 bases, leaving 15 bases between the germline ends. The CDR3 contains 15 residues. TCRdb reprocessed the 5' RACE reads via MiXCR and lists one record per CDR3 protein. The sample gives hundreds of thousands of distinct CDR3 sequences, roughly a quarter of which show up once; approximately 14% is in the top ten. Sequencing was carried out using PBMCs or a T cell subset sorted from them (not recorded which). This receptor was identified in an adult woman who had mild COVID-19 (a few samples of this study predate the infection). Cell type and time point are not known. The genes are TRBV6-5 and TRBJ2-7; D is perhaps TRBD1 (5 bases). Written as DNA, the CDR3 is TGTGCCAGCAGCCGCGGCAGCAGGGACTCCTACGAGCAGTACTTC. Amino acids: CASSRGSRDSYEQYF.